Sequencing of this T cell receptor beta chain was carried out in a study of spatial heterogeneity in lung cancer. Findings and caveats of the study: Follow-up blood showed ubiquitous expanded tumor TCRs less than blood at resection did.

This clonotype was seen many times. Its antigen is currently unknown. Germline values: CDR1 SQVTM, CDR2 ANQGSEA. The CDR3 is 13 amino acids. V lost 3 bases to trimming and J lost 9 bases, with 15 bases between them. Time point denoted: sample taken at primary tumor resection. Whole RNA was taken from tumor, nontumor lung or frozen PBMC; it was then sequenced unsorted. Donation came from approximately 69 patients with untreated early-stage non-small cell lung cancer. TCRdb itself ran the 5' RACE reads through MiXCR, one entry per CDR3 protein. The top ten clones hold 6.9% of a sample with 90,000 or so distinct CDR3 sequences, roughly 10% of them seen once.

This sequence was found in a male donor with early-stage non-small cell lung cancer. This chain joins TRBV29-1 and TRBJ1-5; a possible D gene is TRBD1 (5 bases). The sequencing used PBMCs, collected at surgery. CDR3 in DNA: TGCAGCGTTGACGTGGGGGGTGGAAGGCCCCAGCATTTT. This gives the protein CSVDVGGGRPQHF.